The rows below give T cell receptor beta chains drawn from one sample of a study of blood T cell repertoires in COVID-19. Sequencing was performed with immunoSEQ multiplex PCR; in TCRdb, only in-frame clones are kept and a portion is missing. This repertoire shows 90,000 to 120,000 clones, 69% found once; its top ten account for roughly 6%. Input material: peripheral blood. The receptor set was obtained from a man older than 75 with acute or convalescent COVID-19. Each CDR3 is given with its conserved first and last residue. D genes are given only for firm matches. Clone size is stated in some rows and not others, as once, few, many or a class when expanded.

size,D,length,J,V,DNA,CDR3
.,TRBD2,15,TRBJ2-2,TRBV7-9,TGTGCCAGCAGCGGACTAGCGGATGTTTTAAGGGAGCTGTTTTTT,CASSGLADVLRELFF
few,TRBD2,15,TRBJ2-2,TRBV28,TGTGCCAGCAGTTCTAGCGGGAGTGGCACCGGGGAGCTGTTTTTT,CASSSSGSGTGELFF
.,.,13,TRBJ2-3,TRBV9,TGTGCCAGCAGCCCGATCGATACGGGTACGCAGTATTTT,CASSPIDTGTQYF
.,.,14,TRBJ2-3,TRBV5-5,TGTGCCAGCAGCCGTTTTAACTTAGCAGATACGCAGTATTTT,CASSRFNLADTQYF
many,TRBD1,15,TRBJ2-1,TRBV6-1,TGTGCCAGCAGTGAAATCCAGGGGGCGTCCAATGAGCAGTTCTTC,CASSEIQGASNEQFF
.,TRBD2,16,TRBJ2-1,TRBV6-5,TGTGCCAGCAGTTACTCGCCGGTTAGCGGGATCTATGAGCAGTTCTTC,CASSYSPVSGIYEQFF
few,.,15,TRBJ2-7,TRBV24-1,TGTGCCACCAGTGACGGGACTGGGAGCTCCTACGAGCAGTACTTC,CATSDGTGSSYEQYF
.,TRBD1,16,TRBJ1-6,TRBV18,TGTGCCAGCTCACGAGAAGCCGGGACAGTGAATTCACCCCTCCACTTT,CASSREAGTVNSPLHF
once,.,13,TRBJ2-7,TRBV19,TGTGCCAGTAGTATATTTGGGGCCGGCGAGCAGTACTTC,CASSIFGAGEQYF
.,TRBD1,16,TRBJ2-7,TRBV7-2,TGTGCCAGCAGCTCCCCGCTAGGGACAGGGAACTACGAGCAGTACTTC,CASSSPLGTGNYEQYF
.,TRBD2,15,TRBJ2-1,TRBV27,TGTGCCAGCAGTACCACTAGCGGACTCTACAATGAGCAGTTCTTC,CASSTTSGLYNEQFF
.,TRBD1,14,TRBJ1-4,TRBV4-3,TGCGCCAGCAGCCAAGGACAGGGCTTCGGCGAACTGTTTTTT,CASSQGQGFGELFF
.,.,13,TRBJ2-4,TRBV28,TGTGCCAGCAGCGCAGGGAAGGCGCACATTCAGTACTTC,CASSAGKAHIQYF
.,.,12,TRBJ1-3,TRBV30,TGTGCCTGGAGCCAGAGGGGAAACACCATATATTTT,CAWSQRGNTIYF
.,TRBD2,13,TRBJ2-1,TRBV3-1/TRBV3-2,TGTGCCAGCAGCCAAGTCGGGGGGTATGAGCAGTTCTTC,CASSQVGGYEQFF
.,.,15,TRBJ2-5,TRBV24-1,TGTGCCACCAGTGACTCCAGGGTTACGTTAGAGACCCAGTACTTC,CATSDSRVTLETQYF
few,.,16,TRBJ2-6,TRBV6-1,TGTGCCAGCAGTGTCGCCCAGGGTTCTGGGGCCAACGTCCTGACTTTC,CASSVAQGSGANVLTF
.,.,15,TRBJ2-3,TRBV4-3,TGCGCCAGCAGCCAAGCAGGCCCCAGCACAGATACGCAGTATTTT,CASSQAGPSTDTQYF
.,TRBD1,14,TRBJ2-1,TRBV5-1,TGCGCCAGCATGAACACAGGGGGCCCAAATGAGCAGTTCTTC,CASMNTGGPNEQFF
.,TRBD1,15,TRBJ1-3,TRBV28,TGTGCCAGCAGGCGACAGGGTCCCTCTGGAAACACCATATATTTT,CASRRQGPSGNTIYF
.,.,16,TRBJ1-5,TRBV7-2,TGTGCCAGCACCCAGGGCGCAAGGGGCCTCAATCAGCCCCAGCATTTT,CASTQGARGLNQPQHF
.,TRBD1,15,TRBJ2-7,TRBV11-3,TGTGCCAGCAGCCCAGGGACAGGGAGAACCTACGAGCAGTACTTC,CASSPGTGRTYEQYF
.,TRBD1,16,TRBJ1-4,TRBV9,TGTGCCAGCAGCGAGGGAACAGGGGGCGCGTCTGAAAAACTGTTTTTT,CASSEGTGGASEKLFF
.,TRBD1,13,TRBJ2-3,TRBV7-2,TGTGCCAGCAGCTACAGCAGGGGGGATACGCAGTATTTT,CASSYSRGDTQYF
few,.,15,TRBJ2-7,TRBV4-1,TGCGCCAGCAGCCAAGTCCCGGGGAGTACCTACGAGCAGTACTTC,CASSQVPGSTYEQYF
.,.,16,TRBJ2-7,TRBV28,TGTGCCAGCAGTGCCCTGATGAGGACAAAAACCTACGAGCAGTACTTC,CASSALMRTKTYEQYF
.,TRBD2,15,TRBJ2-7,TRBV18,TGTGCCAGCTCACCCGTTTCGGGAGGCGCCTACGAGCAGTACTTC,CASSPVSGGAYEQYF
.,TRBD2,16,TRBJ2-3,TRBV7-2,TGTGCCAGCAGCTCTGGACTAGCGGCACGCACAGATACGCAGTATTTT,CASSSGLAARTDTQYF
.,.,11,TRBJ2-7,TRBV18,TGTGCCAGCTCTACGCTCGGCGAGCAGTACTTC,CASSTLGEQYF
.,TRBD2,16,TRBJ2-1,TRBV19,TGTGCCAGTGAATCTCTCAGCGGGAGAGGACTTGGGGGGCAGTTCTTC,CASESLSGRGLGGQFF
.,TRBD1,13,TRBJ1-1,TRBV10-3,TGTGCCATCATGCCCGGGACAGACACCGAAGCTTTCTTT,CAIMPGTDTEAFF
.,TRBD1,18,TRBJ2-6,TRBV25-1,TGTGCCAGCAGTGGGGTGACAGGGGGCAGAGCTGGGGCCAACGTCCTGACTTTC,CASSGVTGGRAGANVLTF
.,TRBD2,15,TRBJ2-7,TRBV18,TGTGCCAGCTCACTCGCCGGGACTAGTGAGGCAGTGCAGTACTTC,CASSLAGTSEAVQYF
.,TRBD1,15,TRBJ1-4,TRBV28,TGTGCCAGCAGGTCCACAGGGGGAGGGAATGAAAAACTGTTTTTT,CASRSTGGGNEKLFF
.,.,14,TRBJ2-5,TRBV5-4,TGTGCCAGCAGCCGACCCCTAGCAGAAGAGACCCAGTACTTC,CASSRPLAEETQYF
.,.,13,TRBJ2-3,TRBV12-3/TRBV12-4,TGTGCCAGCAGTTTAGAGCGGTCAGATACGCAGTATTTT,CASSLERSDTQYF
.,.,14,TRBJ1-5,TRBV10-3,TGTGCCATCAGTGAGTCACGGGGTGGGCAGCCCCAGCATTTT,CAISESRGGQPQHF
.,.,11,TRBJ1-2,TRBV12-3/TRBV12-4,TGTGCCAGCAGATCAGGGAACGGCTACACCTTC,CASRSGNGYTF
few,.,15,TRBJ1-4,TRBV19,TGTGCCAGTAGAATCCTTCAGGGAGGAGATGAAAAACTGTTTTTT,CASRILQGGDEKLFF
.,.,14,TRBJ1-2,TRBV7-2,TGTGCCAGCAGCTTAACCCAGGGCGGCTATGGCTACACCTTC,CASSLTQGGYGYTF
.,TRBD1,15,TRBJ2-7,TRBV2,TGTGCCAGCAGTGAGAATTGGACAGGGGACTACGAGCAGTACTTC,CASSENWTGDYEQYF
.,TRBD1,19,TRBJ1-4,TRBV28,TGTGCCAGCAGTCCTTATACTTTCCGGGACAGTGCAACTAATGAAAAACTGTTTTTT,CASSPYTFRDSATNEKLFF
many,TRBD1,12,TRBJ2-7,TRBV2,TGTGCCAGCCGGGACAGGGGCTACGAGCAGTACTTC,CASRDRGYEQYF
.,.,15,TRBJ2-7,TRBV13,TGTGCCAGCAGCCCCCGTGCGACTGCCTCCATCGAGCAGTACTTC,CASSPRATASIEQYF
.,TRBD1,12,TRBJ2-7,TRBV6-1,TGTGCCAGCAGATTAGACAGGGACGAGCAGTACTTC,CASRLDRDEQYF
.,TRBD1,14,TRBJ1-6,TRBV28,TGTGCCAGCAGGGGACAGGGCCATAATTCACCCCTCCACTTT,CASRGQGHNSPLHF
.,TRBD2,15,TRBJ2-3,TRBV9,TGTGCCAGCAGCGCCATAGCGGGAGATGGAGATACGCAGTATTTT,CASSAIAGDGDTQYF